This T cell receptor beta chain was sequenced during a study of identical twins (TCRdb year 2016). Describing the broader study: To test whether fetal clonotypes persist, the study used deep sequencing on TCR alpha and beta repertoires from monozygotic twins, unrelated adults of various ages, and cord blood. To rule out contamination, the twin experiments were replicated at different times with different library preparation protocols. General findings and caveats noted by the study authors: Recombination models systematically underestimated out-of-frame TCR alpha sharing in monozygotic twins but agreed with sharing between unrelated individuals. Invariant T cells such as MAIT and iNKT could partly confound zero-insertion analyses, although diverse VJ usage argued against such confounding for most clonotypes. Because the same donors could not be followed over many years, the conclusions relied on cross-sectional statistical analysis. The excess sharing between twins in beta out-of-frame sequences was weaker because fewer shared sequences reduced the signal-to-noise ratio. Abundant cord blood beta clonotypes had fewer insertions, young adult naive repertoires showed a similar but weaker trend, and memory repertoires showed no such trend. Compared with coincidental sharing between unrelated individuals, out-of-frame TCR alpha sequences shared between twins had an excess of sequences with low generation probability.

Counted from cysteine to phenylalanine, this CDR3 has 16 amino acids. The retained sequence is limited to the CDR3, 48 bases, with the frame set at the first base. V is cut back by 4 bases and J by 8 bases, with 9 bases in the junction unmatched. Taken from the germline V gene, the CDR1 and CDR2 loops are SGDLS and YYNGEE. This clonotype was seen a handful of times. This clone's antigen is unknown. Base qualities are missing; no much larger clone stands one base away. Only healthy Caucasian donors were included. The twin cohort consisted of three pairs of female monozygotic twins, all aged about 18 to 29 years. Using Miltenyi CD45RO+ enrichment and human naive T-cell isolation kits, memory (CD45RO+) and naive T cells were isolated from PBMC. The library relied on 5' RACE. TCRdb lists the instrument as Illumina HiSeq 2000. Template switching introduced a universal primer binding site; the final cDNA contained a unique molecular identifier, enabling accurate counting of TCR cDNA molecules. First-strand cDNA for TCR alpha and beta chains was synthesized from specific primers in the conserved constant-segment region. To control for contamination, every cDNA library carried two barcodes: a SMART-Mk sample barcode plus Illumina barcodes. TruSeq adapter sequences and Illumina sample barcodes were added in two successive PCR steps. The TCR alpha and beta cDNA libraries were sequenced on the Illumina HiSeq platform using custom primers. On the study's bioinformatics: Raw reads were processed with MiGEC to extract unique molecular identifiers, and MiXCR was used to determine CDR3 positions. Recombination models were inferred per individual with the repgenHMM and IGoR tools using an EM algorithm. The analysis of shared clonotypes was done with the tcR package in R, with sharing normalized by the product of cloneset sizes. To study raw recombination without the effects of thymic and clonal selection, out-of-frame nonproductive sequences were analyzed. TCRdb passed the public sequencing reads through fastp at Q25 and MiXCR, retaining productive beta sequences. Entries that share a CDR3 protein sequence are merged under the most common genes and DNA. TCRdb, rather than the study authors, made the V and J calls. The sample includes hundreds of thousands of distinct CDR3 sequences, with roughly 7.5% observed a single time. The ten largest clones take up 1.5% to 2.5% of the sample.

A further study also used this sample, focusing on yellow fever vaccine responses in identical twins. That second publication adds: The T cell response to vaccination in identical twins was reported by the authors to appear partly convergent and partly personalized. In identical twins, the study followed T cell clones that responded to the vaccine with precision.

Sequenced: memory (CD45RO+) T cells sorted from blood. What this sample's cell subset or site label stands for: CD45RO+ enriched T cells. The rearrangement joined TRBV9 to TRBJ2-2; TRBD2 agrees with 12 junctional bases. The origin of this receptor is a woman under 30 in good health. The CDR3 sequence is CASSKRTSGVAGELFF. At the DNA level, the sequence is TGTGCCAGCAGCAAGCGGACTAGCGGGGTCGCGGGGGAGCTGTTTTTT.